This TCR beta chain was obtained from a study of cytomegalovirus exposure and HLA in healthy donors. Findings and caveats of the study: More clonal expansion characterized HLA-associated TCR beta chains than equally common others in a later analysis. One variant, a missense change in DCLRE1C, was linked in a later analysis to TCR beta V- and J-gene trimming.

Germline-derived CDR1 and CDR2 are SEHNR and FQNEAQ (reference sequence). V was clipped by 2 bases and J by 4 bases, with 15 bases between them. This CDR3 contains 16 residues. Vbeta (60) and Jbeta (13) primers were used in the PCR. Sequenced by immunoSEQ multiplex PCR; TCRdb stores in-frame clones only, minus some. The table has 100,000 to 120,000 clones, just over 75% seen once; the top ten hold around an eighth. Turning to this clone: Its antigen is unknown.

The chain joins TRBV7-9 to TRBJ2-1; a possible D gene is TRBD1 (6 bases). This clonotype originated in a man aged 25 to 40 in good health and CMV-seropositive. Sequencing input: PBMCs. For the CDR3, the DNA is TGTGCCAGCAGCTTAAGGGGGTCCCTATTATACAATGAGCAGTTCTTC. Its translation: CASSLRGSLLYNEQFF.